This entry describes one T cell receptor beta chain. Its antigen is unknown. The PCR made use of 60 Vbeta and 13 Jbeta primers. Method: immunoSEQ multiplex PCR; TCRdb's copy keeps in-frame clones and lacks some. The sample includes 200,000 to 250,000 clones, 60% to 80% of them seen just once. The record originates from a study of cytomegalovirus exposure and HLA in healthy donors. Findings of the study overall: It was about 150 TCR beta chains that were listed as cytomegalovirus-associated.

The trim removed 2 bases at V and 6 bases at J, leaving 1 base unmatched. Germline V gives CDR1 SGHNT, CDR2 YYREEE (reference sequence). The CDR3 is made up of 15 amino acids. This sequence was found in a woman in her thirties in good health and CMV-seronegative. The J gene is TRBJ2-1, the V gene TRBV5-4; TRBD2 matches at 14 bases. The specimen was PBMCs. CDR3 nucleotide sequence: TGTGCCAGCAGCTTCGGACTAGCGGGGGGCAATGAGCAGTTCTTC. Encoded protein: CASSFGLAGGNEQFF.